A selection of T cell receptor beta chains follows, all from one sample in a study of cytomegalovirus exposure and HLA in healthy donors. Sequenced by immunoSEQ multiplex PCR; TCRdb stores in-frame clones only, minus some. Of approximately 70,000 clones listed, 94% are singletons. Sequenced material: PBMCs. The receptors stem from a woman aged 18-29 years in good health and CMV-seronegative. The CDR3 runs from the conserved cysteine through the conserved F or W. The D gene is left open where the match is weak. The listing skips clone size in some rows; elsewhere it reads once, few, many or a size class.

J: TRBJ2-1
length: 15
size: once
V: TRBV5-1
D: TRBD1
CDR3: CASSLITGENNEQFF
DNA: TGCGCCAGCAGCTTGATAACAGGGGAAAACAATGAGCAGTTCTTC

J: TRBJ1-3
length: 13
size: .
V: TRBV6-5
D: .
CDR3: CASRSAKENTIYF
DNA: TGTGCCAGCAGAAGCGCCAAGGAAAACACCATATATTTT

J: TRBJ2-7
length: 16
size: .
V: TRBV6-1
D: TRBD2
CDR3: CASSATPSGRLYEQYF
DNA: TGTGCCAGCAGTGCCACCCCTAGCGGGAGGCTTTACGAGCAGTACTTC

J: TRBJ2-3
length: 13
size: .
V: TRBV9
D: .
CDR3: CASGGLGTDTQYF
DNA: TGTGCTTCCGGGGGTTTGGGCACAGATACGCAGTATTTT

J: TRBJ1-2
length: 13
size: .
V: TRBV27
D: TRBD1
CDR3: CASRIKGQERYHF
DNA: TGTGCCAGCAGAATAAAGGGACAGGAGCGATACCACTTC

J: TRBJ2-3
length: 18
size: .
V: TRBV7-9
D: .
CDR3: CASSLRFGLAGSTDTQYF
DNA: TGTGCCAGCAGCTTAAGGTTTGGGCTAGCAGGAAGCACAGATACGCAGTATTTT

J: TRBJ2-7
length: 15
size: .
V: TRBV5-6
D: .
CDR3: CASSLSGMVSYEQYF
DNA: TGTGCCAGCAGCCTTAGCGGAATGGTCTCCTACGAGCAGTACTTC

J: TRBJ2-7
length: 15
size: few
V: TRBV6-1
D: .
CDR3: CASSETAGASYEQYF
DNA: TGTGCCAGCAGTGAGACGGCAGGGGCCTCCTACGAGCAGTACTTC

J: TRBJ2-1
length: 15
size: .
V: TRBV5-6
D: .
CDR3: CASSYGQSSYNEQFF
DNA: TGTGCCAGCAGCTACGGACAGAGCTCCTACAATGAGCAGTTCTTC

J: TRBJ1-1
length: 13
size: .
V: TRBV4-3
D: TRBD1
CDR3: CASSQAGTGEAFF
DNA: TGCGCCAGCAGCCAGGCCGGGACAGGTGAAGCTTTCTTT

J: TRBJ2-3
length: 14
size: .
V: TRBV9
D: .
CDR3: CASSVLQLADTQYF
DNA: TGTGCCAGCAGCGTATTGCAGTTGGCAGATACGCAGTATTTT

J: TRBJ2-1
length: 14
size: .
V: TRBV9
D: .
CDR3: CASSVARGRDEQFF
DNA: TGCGCCAGCAGCGTAGCGCGGGGGCGGGATGAGCAGTTCTTC

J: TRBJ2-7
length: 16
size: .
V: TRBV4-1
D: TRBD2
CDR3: CASSQGGLAGGYEQYF
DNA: TGCGCCAGCAGCCAAGGGGGACTAGCGGGAGGTTACGAGCAGTACTTC

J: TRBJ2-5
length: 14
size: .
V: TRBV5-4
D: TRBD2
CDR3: CASSLGTSIETQYF
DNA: TGTGCCAGCAGCTTGGGGACTAGCATAGAGACCCAGTACTTC

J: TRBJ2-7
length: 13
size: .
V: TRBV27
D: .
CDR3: CASSPQTGRVQYF
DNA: TGTGCCAGCAGTCCCCAAACAGGGCGTGTGCAGTACTTC

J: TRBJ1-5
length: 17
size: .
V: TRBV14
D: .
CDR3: CASSQDGGGNPNQPQHF
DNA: TGTGCCAGCAGCCAAGACGGGGGGGGGAACCCTAATCAGCCCCAGCATTTT

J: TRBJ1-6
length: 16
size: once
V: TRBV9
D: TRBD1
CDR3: CASSVAGTGGNSPLHF
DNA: TGTGCCAGCAGCGTAGCTGGGACAGGTGGGAATTCACCCCTCCACTTT

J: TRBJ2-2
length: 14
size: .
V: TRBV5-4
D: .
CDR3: CASSLLAGVGELFF
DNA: TGTGCCAGCAGCTTGCTTGCAGGGGTCGGGGAGCTGTTTTTT

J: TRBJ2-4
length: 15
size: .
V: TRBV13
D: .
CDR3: CASSLGPLAGNIQYF
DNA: TGTGCCAGCAGCTTAGGCCCCCTGGCGGGAAACATTCAGTACTTC

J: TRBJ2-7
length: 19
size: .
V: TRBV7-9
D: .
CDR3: CASSSDAPIAGNRRYEQYF
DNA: TGTGCCAGCAGCTCAGACGCGCCAATCGCGGGAAACCGAAGGTACGAGCAGTACTTC

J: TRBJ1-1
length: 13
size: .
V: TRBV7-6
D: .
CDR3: CASSGDGASEAFF
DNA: TGTGCCAGCAGCGGTGACGGAGCGAGTGAAGCTTTCTTT

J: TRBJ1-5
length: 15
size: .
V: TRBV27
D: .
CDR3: CASSAGLGGNQPQHF
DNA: TGTGCCAGCAGTGCGGGATTGGGGGGCAATCAGCCCCAGCATTTT

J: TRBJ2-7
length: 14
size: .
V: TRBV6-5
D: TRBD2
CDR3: CASKAGTSAYEQYF
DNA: TGTGCCAGCAAGGCCGGGACTAGCGCTTACGAGCAGTACTTC

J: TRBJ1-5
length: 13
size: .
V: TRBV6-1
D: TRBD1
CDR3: CASGGDSHQPQHF
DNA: TGTGCCAGCGGAGGGGACAGTCATCAGCCCCAGCATTTT

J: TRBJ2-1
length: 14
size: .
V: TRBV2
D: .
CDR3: CASGSSYSYNEQFF
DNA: TGTGCCAGCGGCTCTAGCTACTCCTACAATGAGCAGTTCTTC

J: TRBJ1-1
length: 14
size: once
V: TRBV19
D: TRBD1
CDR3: CASSVGQGNTEAFF
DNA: TGTGCCAGTAGTGTCGGACAGGGGAACACTGAAGCTTTCTTT

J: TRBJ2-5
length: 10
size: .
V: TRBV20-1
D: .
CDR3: CSALPETQYF
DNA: TGCAGTGCCCTCCCGGAGACCCAGTACTTC

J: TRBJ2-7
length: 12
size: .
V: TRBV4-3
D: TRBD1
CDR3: CASSQGQGEQYF
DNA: TGCGCCAGCAGCCAAGGACAGGGGGAGCAGTACTTC

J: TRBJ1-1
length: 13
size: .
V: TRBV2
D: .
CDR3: CASSEDLNTEAFF
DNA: TGTGCCAGCTCGGAGGACCTGAACACTGAAGCTTTCTTT

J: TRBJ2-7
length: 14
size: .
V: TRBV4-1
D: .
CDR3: CASSQEAGFYEQYF
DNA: TGCGCCAGCAGCCAAGAAGCGGGTTTCTACGAGCAGTACTTC

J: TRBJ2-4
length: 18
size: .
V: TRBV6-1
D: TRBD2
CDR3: CASSAGTSGLLAKNIQYF
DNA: TGTGCCAGCAGTGCCGGGACTAGCGGGCTCCTAGCCAAAAACATTCAGTACTTC

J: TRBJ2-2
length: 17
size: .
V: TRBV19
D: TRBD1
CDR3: CASRPGQGTTNTGELFF
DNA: TGTGCCAGTAGACCGGGACAGGGGACCACCAACACCGGGGAGCTGTTTTTT

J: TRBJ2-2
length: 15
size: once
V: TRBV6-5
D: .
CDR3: CASSLDLSLAGELFF
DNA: TGTGCCAGCAGCCTAGATTTGAGTCTGGCCGGGGAGCTGTTTTTT

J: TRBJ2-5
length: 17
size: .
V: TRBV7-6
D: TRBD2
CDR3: CASSPPWAGGIQETQYF
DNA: TGTGCCAGCAGCCCTCCGTGGGCGGGGGGGATCCAAGAGACCCAGTACTTC

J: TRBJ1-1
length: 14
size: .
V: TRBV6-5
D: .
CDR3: CASSSGQMNTEAFF
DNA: TGTGCCAGCAGCTCCGGACAGATGAACACTGAAGCTTTCTTT

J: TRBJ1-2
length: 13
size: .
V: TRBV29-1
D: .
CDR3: CSVIPGANYGYTF
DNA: TGCAGCGTCATTCCCGGGGCTAACTATGGCTACACCTTC

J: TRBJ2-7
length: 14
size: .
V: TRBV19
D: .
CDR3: CASSITRQGYEQYF
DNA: TGTGCCAGTAGTATAACTCGCCAGGGTTACGAGCAGTACTTC

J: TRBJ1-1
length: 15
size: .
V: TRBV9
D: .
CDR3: CASSARLQGWTEAFF
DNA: TGTGCCAGCAGCGCCCGGCTTCAGGGATGGACTGAAGCTTTCTTT

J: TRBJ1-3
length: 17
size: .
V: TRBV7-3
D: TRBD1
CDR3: CASSLKPQDREGNTIYF
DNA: TGTGCCAGCAGCTTAAAACCGCAGGACAGGGAAGGAAACACCATATATTTT

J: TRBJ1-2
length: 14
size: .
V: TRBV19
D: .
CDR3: CASSINSREHGYTF
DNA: TGTGCCAGTAGTATTAACTCCAGGGAACACGGCTACACCTTC

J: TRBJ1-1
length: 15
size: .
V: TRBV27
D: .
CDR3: CASSWNGQGNTEAFF
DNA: TGTGCCAGCAGTTGGAACGGCCAGGGTAACACTGAAGCTTTCTTT

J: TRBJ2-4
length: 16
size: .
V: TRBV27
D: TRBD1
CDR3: CASSSPGQGAGNIQYF
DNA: TGTGCCAGCAGTTCCCCGGGACAGGGGGCCGGAAACATTCAGTACTTC

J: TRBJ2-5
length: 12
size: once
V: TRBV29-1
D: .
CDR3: CSVDGRGETQYF
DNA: TGCAGCGTTGACGGGCGGGGAGAGACCCAGTACTTC

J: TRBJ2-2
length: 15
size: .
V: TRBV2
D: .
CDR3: CASTRDSGDTGELFF
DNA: TGTGCCAGCACCCGGGACTCTGGGGACACCGGGGAGCTGTTTTTT

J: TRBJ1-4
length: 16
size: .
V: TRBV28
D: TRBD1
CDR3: CASSLSVTGGDEKLFF
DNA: TGTGCCAGCAGTTTGAGTGTTACAGGGGGCGATGAAAAACTGTTTTTT

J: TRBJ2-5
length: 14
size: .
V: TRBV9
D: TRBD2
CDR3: CASSLRLAGETQYF
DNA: TGTGCCAGCAGCCTCCGACTAGCGGGCGAGACCCAGTACTTC

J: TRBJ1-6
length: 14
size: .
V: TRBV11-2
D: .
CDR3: CASSLMGADSPLHF
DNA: TGTGCCAGCAGCTTAATGGGTGCGGATTCACCCCTCCACTTT

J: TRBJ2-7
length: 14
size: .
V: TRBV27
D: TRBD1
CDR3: CASRKTGGDYEQYF
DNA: TGTGCCAGCAGAAAAACAGGGGGCGACTACGAGCAGTACTTC

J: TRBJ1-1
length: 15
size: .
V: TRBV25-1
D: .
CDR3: CASSEYGKTNTEAFF
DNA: TGTGCCAGCAGTGAATACGGCAAGACTAACACTGAAGCTTTCTTT

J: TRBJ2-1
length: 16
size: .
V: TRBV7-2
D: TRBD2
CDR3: CAMALGSGGAYNEQFF
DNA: TGTGCCATGGCCCTCGGTAGCGGGGGGGCTTACAATGAGCAGTTCTTC

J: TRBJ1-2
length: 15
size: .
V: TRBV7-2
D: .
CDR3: CASSLGLLGLYGYTF
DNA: TGTGCCAGCAGCTTAGGCCTTCTGGGCCTCTATGGCTACACCTTC

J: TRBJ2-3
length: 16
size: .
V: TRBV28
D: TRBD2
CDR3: CASSAGTSGYTDTQYF
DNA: TGTGCCAGCAGTGCAGGGACTAGCGGATACACAGATACGCAGTATTTT

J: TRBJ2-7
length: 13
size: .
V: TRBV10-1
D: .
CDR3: CASSRTRAGEQYF
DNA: TGCGCCAGCAGCCGGACACGGGCGGGAGAGCAGTACTTC

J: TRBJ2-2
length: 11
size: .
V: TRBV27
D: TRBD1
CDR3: CASSPGQGLFF
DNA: TGTGCCAGCAGTCCGGGACAGGGGCTGTTTTTT

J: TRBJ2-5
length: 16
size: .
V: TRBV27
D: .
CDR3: CASSLSILQGGETQYF
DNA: TGTGCCAGCAGTTTATCGATTTTACAGGGTGGTGAGACCCAGTACTTC

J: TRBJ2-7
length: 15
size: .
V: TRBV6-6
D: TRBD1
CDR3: CASSYLGQATYEQYF
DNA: TGTGCCAGCAGTTACCTCGGACAGGCCACCTACGAGCAGTACTTC

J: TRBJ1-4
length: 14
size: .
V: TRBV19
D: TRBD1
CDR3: CASSIEEGAEKLFF
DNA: TGTGCCAGTAGTATCGAAGAGGGGGCCGAAAAACTGTTTTTT

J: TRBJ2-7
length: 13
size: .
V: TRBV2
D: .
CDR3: CASSGRQNYEQYF
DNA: TGTGCCAGCAGTGGGAGACAGAACTACGAGCAGTACTTC

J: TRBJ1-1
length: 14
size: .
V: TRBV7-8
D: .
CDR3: CASSFGTLNTEAFF
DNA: TGTGCCAGCAGCTTTGGGACACTTAACACTGAAGCTTTCTTT